The present entry profiles one TCR beta chain with its context. The sample is drawn from a study of blood T cell repertoires in COVID-19. For the study at large: Whether acute or convalescent, the COVID-19 samples came from the United States, Italy and Spain. In each case, the material was cDNA or gDNA derived from T cells, B-cell-depleted T cells, or PBMCs.

Patients of the Seattle cohort, enrolled during active infection, were followed longitudinally. Germline lookup yields CDR1 ENHRY and CDR2 SYGVKD. The CDR3 totals 17 residues. V shed 4 bases and J 2 bases; nucleotides not matched to a gene: 9. Under the authors' procedure: How many nucleated cells were present was estimated from reference gene primer amplification. Some clones are missing from TCRdb's copy, which holds only in-frame ones; the method was immunoSEQ multiplex PCR. V, J and clone size reflect that table, while D and trimming were determined from the DNA. This table has fewer than 250,000 clones, 86% appearing once.

The sample consisted of peripheral blood. This clonotype was sampled from a man between 45 and 60 years old with COVID-19, enrolled during active disease. This rearrangement joins TRBV10-3 to TRBJ2-7; the match to TRBD2 covers 12 bases. Here the CDR3 DNA reads TGTGCCATCAGTGGAGCCGGGACTAGCGGGCACGCCTACGAGCAGTACTTC. Protein: CAISGAGTSGHAYEQYF.